The TCR beta chain under discussion was sequenced for a study of cytomegalovirus exposure and HLA in healthy donors. To note about this clone: Its antigen remains unknown.

Trimming removed 7 bases from V and 6 bases from J, with 16 bases in between. The CDR3 has 13 amino acids. Germline loops: CDR1 SNHLY, CDR2 FYNNEI. Vbeta (60) and Jbeta (13) primers were used in the PCR. The repertoire was sequenced with immunoSEQ multiplex PCR; TCRdb's copy has only in-frame clones and lacks some. Among about 160,000 clones listed, more than 70% were seen once. Study conclusions and caveats: Immune exposure information available was restricted to CMV serostatus.

The material sequenced was PBMCs. The TCR comes from a male donor in good health and CMV-seropositive. This chain links TRBV2 with TRBJ2-7; tentatively, D is TRBD2 (5 bases). The DNA of the CDR3 is TGTGCCAGCATGGGAGACCAGCGGACCGAGCAGTACTTC. This encodes CASMGDQRTEQYF.